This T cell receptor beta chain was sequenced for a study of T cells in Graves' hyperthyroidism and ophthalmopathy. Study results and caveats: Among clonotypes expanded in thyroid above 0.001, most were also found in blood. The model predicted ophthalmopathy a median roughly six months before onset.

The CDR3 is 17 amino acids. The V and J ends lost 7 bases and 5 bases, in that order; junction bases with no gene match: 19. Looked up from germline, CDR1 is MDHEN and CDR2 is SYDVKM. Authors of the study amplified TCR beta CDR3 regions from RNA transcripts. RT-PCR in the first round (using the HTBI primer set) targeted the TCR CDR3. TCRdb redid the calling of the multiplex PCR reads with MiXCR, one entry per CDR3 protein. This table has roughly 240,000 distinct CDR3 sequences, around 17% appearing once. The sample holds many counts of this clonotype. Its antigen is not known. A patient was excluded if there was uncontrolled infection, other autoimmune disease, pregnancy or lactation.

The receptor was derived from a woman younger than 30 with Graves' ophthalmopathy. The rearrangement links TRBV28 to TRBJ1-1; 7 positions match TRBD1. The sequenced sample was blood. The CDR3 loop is CASTHSFRYRGSTEAFF. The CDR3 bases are TGTGCCAGCACCCATAGCTTTCGATACAGGGGTTCGACTGAAGCTTTCTTT.